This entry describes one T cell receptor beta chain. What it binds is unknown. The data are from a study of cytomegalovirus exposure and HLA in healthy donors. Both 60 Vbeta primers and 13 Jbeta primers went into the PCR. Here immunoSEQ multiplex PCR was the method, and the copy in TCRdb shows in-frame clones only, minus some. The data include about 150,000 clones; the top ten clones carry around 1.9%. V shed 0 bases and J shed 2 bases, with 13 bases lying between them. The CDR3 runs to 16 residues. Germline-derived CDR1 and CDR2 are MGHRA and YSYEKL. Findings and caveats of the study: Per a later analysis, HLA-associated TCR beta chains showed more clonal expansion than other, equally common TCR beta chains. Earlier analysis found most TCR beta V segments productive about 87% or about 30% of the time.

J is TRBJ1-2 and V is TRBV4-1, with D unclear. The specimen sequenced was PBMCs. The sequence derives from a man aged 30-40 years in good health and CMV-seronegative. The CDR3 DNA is TGCGCCAGCAGCCAAGATGCTGACACATTAAACTATGGCTACACCTTC. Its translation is CASSQDADTLNYGYTF.